A selection of T cell receptor beta chains follows, all from one sample in a study of CD8+ T cells in alopecia areata. TCRdb's table, derived via immunoSEQ multiplex PCR, lists solely in-frame clones and lacks some. This table has 180,000 or so clones, about 51% appearing once. Here the sequenced sample was CD8+ T cells sorted from blood, taken around week 54, from a patient treated with tofacitinib. These receptors all come from a human donor with alopecia areata. Each CDR3 is given with its conserved first and last residue. Fields, in order: clone size, D gene, V gene, J gene, CDR3 protein, CDR3 DNA. A D gene is named only where the DNA matches it firmly. Where a row states a size, it is once, few, many or the class of an expanded clone; other rows omit it.

size: many
D: NA
V: TRBV6-5
J: TRBJ2-3
CDR3: CASFTSRDTQYF
DNA: TGTGCCAGCTTCACTAGTCGAGATACGCAGTATTTT

size: few
D: NA
V: TRBV5-1
J: TRBJ2-5
CDR3: CASGIEVVRRIQETQYF
DNA: TGCGCCAGCGGAATAGAGGTTGTCAGACGGATCCAAGAGACCCAGTACTTC

size: few
D: TRBD2
V: TRBV25-1
J: TRBJ2-3
CDR3: CASSEVPGLGTDTQYF
DNA: TGTGCCAGCAGTGAAGTTCCGGGACTAGGGACAGATACGCAGTATTTT

size: NA
D: NA
V: TRBV7-9
J: TRBJ1-1
CDR3: CASRGFAGGTEAFF
DNA: TGTGCCAGCAGGGGCTTCGCCGGCGGGACTGAAGCTTTCTTT

size: NA
D: TRBD1
V: TRBV10-3
J: TRBJ2-7
CDR3: CAISPRDSFYEQYF
DNA: TGTGCCATCAGTCCCCGGGACAGCTTCTACGAGCAGTACTTC

size: NA
D: NA
V: TRBV4-2
J: TRBJ1-6
CDR3: CASSQGPGTGSPLHF
DNA: TGTGCCAGCAGCCAAGGGCCGGGGACGGGATCACCCCTCCACTTT

size: NA
D: NA
V: TRBV6-1
J: TRBJ1-6
CDR3: CASGQGRSPLHF
DNA: TGTGCCAGCGGGCAGGGGCGCTCACCCCTCCACTTT

size: few
D: NA
V: TRBV4-2
J: TRBJ1-6
CDR3: CASSHSNNSPLHF
DNA: TGTGCCAGCAGCCATAGCAATAATTCACCCCTCCACTTT

size: NA
D: NA
V: TRBV6-6
J: TRBJ1-5
CDR3: CASSYSGGSNQPQHF
DNA: TGTGCCAGCAGTTACTCCGGGGGGAGCAATCAGCCCCAGCATTTT

size: NA
D: NA
V: TRBV23-1
J: TRBJ1-3
CDR3: CASLKGSSGNTIYF
DNA: TGCGCCAGTTTGAAAGGGAGCTCTGGAAACACCATATATTTT

size: few
D: TRBD2
V: TRBV7-2
J: TRBJ2-1
CDR3: CASSLLAGGNNEQFF
DNA: TGTGCCAGCAGCTTACTAGCGGGGGGAAACAATGAGCAGTTCTTC

size: few
D: NA
V: TRBV30
J: TRBJ1-5
CDR3: CAWGFENSNQPQHF
DNA: TGTGCCTGGGGTTTTGAGAACAGCAATCAGCCCCAGCATTTT

size: few
D: NA
V: TRBV30
J: TRBJ2-2
CDR3: CAWSVPGDTGELFF
DNA: TGTGCCTGGAGTGTCCCGGGCGACACCGGGGAGCTGTTTTTT

size: NA
D: NA
V: TRBV7-9
J: TRBJ1-2
CDR3: CASSPLGQRYGYTF
DNA: TGTGCCAGCAGCCCCCTGGGGCAGCGCTATGGCTACACCTTC

size: NA
D: NA
V: TRBV30
J: TRBJ1-2
CDR3: CAWSVTIDYTF
DNA: TGTGCCTGGAGTGTCACCATAGACTACACCTTC

size: few
D: NA
V: TRBV7-2
J: TRBJ2-3
CDR3: CASSRQAYTDTQYF
DNA: TGTGCCAGCAGCCGACAGGCCTACACAGATACGCAGTATTTT

size: NA
D: NA
V: TRBV12-5
J: TRBJ1-2
CDR3: CASRDSSNYGYTF
DNA: TGTGCTAGCCGGGACTCATCAAACTATGGCTACACCTTC

size: NA
D: NA
V: TRBV30
J: TRBJ2-2
CDR3: CAWTDLGTGELFF
DNA: TGTGCCTGGACCGACCTGGGAACCGGGGAGCTGTTTTTT

size: NA
D: NA
V: TRBV25-1
J: TRBJ2-5
CDR3: CATWGWQKETQYF
DNA: TGTGCCACCTGGGGGTGGCAGAAAGAGACCCAGTACTTC

size: NA
D: TRBD1
V: TRBV30
J: TRBJ2-7
CDR3: CAWTGDRVVEQYF
DNA: TGTGCCTGGACTGGGGACAGGGTTGTCGAGCAGTACTTC

size: once
D: TRBD2
V: TRBV9
J: TRBJ2-3
CDR3: CASSVAAGLTDTQYF
DNA: TGTGCCAGCAGCGTAGCAGCGGGGCTCACAGATACGCAGTATTTT

size: NA
D: NA
V: TRBV7-9
J: TRBJ1-1
CDR3: CASSSLSDGTEAFF
DNA: TGTGCCAGCAGCTCCCTGTCGGACGGCACTGAAGCTTTCTTT

size: NA
D: NA
V: TRBV5-1
J: TRBJ2-7
CDR3: CASSYVRGYEQYF
DNA: TGCGCCAGCAGCTACGTCCGGGGGTACGAGCAGTACTTC